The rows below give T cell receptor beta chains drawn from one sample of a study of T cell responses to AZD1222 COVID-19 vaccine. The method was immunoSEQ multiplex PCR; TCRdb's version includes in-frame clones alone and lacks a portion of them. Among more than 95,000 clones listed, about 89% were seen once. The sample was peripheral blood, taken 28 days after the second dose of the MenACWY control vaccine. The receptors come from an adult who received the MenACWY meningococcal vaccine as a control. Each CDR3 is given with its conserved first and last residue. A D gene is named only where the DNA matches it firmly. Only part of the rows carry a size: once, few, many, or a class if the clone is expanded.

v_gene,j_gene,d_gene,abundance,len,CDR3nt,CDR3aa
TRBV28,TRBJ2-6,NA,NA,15,TGTGCCAGCACCCAGGGGGGCTCTGGGGCCAACGTCCTGACTTTC,CASTQGGSGANVLTF
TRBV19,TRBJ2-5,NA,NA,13,TGTGCCAGTAAAGAAAAGAGCCAAGAGACCCAGTACTTC,CASKEKSQETQYF
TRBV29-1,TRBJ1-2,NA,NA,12,TGCAGCGTTGATTGGAGGGGAGGCGGCTACACCTTC,CSVDWRGGGYTF
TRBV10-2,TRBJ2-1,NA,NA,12,TGCGCCAGCAGTGAGGGGGCAGGTGAGCAGTTCTTC,CASSEGAGEQFF
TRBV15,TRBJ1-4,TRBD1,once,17,TGTGCCACCAGCACGAGGGACAGGGGGTTCCGTAATGAAAAACTGTTTTTT,CATSTRDRGFRNEKLFF
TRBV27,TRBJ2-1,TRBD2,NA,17,TGTGCCAGCAGTTTAAGGGTAGCGGGGGGTCCCTACAATGAGCAGTTCTTC,CASSLRVAGGPYNEQFF
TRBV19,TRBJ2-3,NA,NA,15,TGTGCCAGTAGTATTTGGGACTCAAGCACAGATACGCAGTATTTT,CASSIWDSSTDTQYF
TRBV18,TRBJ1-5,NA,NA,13,TGTGCCAGCGCCCGTGGGGGCAATCAGCCCCAGCATTTT,CASARGGNQPQHF
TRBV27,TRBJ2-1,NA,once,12,TGTGCCAGCAGTTTAGAGGGCGATGAGCAGTTCTTC,CASSLEGDEQFF
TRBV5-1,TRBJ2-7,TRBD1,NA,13,TGCGCCAGCAGCCATCCGGACAGGGACGAGCAGTACTTC,CASSHPDRDEQYF
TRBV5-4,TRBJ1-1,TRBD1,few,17,TGTGCCAGCAGCCCAGGACAGGCTCCGCGGAGGAACACTGAAGCTTTCTTT,CASSPGQAPRRNTEAFF
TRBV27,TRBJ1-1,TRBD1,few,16,TGTGCCAGCAGTTTAGGCCCAGGGGGCTGGGACACTGAAGCTTTCTTT,CASSLGPGGWDTEAFF
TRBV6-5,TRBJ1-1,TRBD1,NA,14,TGTGCCAGCAGACCCGGGACAGCGAACACTGAAGCTTTCTTT,CASRPGTANTEAFF
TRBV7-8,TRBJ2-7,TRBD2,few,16,TGTGCCAGCAGCTTAGGTTTAGCGGGGGGGCCCTACGAGCAGTACTTC,CASSLGLAGGPYEQYF
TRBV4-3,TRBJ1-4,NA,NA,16,TGCGCCAGCAGCCAAGATAGGGCAGGGACTAATGAAAAACTGTTTTTT,CASSQDRAGTNEKLFF
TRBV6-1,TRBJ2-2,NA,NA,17,TGTGCCAGCAGTGACCCCACAGGGAACCCTAACACCGGGGAGCTGTTTTTT,CASSDPTGNPNTGELFF
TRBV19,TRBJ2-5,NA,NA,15,TGTGCCAGTAGTATAGTCGTCGGGGGCAAAGAGACCCAGTACTTC,CASSIVVGGKETQYF
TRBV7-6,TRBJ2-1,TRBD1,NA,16,TGTGCCAGCAGCCCGTCCGGGCAGGGGGCACGAAATGAGCAGTTCTTC,CASSPSGQGARNEQFF
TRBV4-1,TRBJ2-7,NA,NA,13,TGCGCCAGCAGCCAGAGTTTGGCACTCGAGCAGTACTTC,CASSQSLALEQYF
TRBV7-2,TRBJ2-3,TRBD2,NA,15,TGTGCCAGCACTGGGACTAGCGGGGGGGGAACAACGCAGTATTTT,CASTGTSGGGTTQYF
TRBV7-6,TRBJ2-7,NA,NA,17,TGTGCCAGCAGCTTAGAGGTTCCGGGAACAGGGTCCTACGAGCAGTACTTC,CASSLEVPGTGSYEQYF
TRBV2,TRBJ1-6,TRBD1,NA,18,TGTGCCAGCAGTGTCCGGGACAGGGGACTCCCTTTGGGGTCACCCCTCCACTTT,CASSVRDRGLPLGSPLHF
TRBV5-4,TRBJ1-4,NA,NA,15,TGTGCCAGCAGCGCTGAAGGGGCGTCGAGTGAAAAACTGTTTTTT,CASSAEGASSEKLFF
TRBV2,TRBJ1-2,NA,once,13,TGTGCCAGCAGTGTGGTCAGGGGAGATGGCTACACCTTC,CASSVVRGDGYTF
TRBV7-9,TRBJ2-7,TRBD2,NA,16,TGTGCCAGCAGCTTTCAGACTAGCGGACGCTCCTACGAGCAGTACTTC,CASSFQTSGRSYEQYF
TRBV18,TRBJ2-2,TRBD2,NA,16,TGTGCCAGCTCATCGACTAGCGGGGGAAACACCGGGGAGCTGTTTTTT,CASSSTSGGNTGELFF
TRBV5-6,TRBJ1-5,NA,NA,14,TGTGCCAGCAGCTTGAGAGGGGTTAAACAGCCCCAGCATTTT,CASSLRGVKQPQHF
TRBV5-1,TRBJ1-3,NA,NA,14,TGCGCCAGCAGCCTGGGGGGCCCTGGAAACACCATATATTTT,CASSLGGPGNTIYF